The entry that follows covers one TCR beta chain sequence. Its specific antigen is unknown. The junction departs from germline at one end; a sequencing error may be responsible. RNA was isolated from bulk unsorted tissue, and RNA quality was assessed with a NanoDrop ND-1000 and an Agilent 2100. For the normal lung samples, distant non-tumor tissue was collected more than 3 cm away from the tumor edge. The donors were newly diagnosed lung cancer patients admitted for thoracic surgery in China from August to November 2014 who had not received prior chemotherapy. The study excluded patients who had received radiotherapy or chemotherapy before or who had another cancer at the same time. Surgical tissue pieces of about 1-2.1 cm3 were preserved in RNAlater solution and stored at -80 °C until use. Receptor amplification or capture employed multiplex PCR. TCRdb lists the instrument as Illumina HiSeq 2500. TCRbeta libraries were constructed through three rounds of nested PCR with primers (Table S4) according to protocols adapted from ARM-PCR. Before sequencing, PCR products of 200-500 bp were cut from the gel and purified using the QIAquick gel extraction kit. As for how the authors treated the data: Trimmomatic was used to clean the reads, FLASH merged the cleaned reads into complete CDR3 sequences, and MiTCR assigned the sequences to V(D)J germline segments. Clonal diversity was calculated as the inverse Simpson's index using VDJtools. Productive reads were defined as in-frame sequences without a premature stop codon. In-frame beta chains were kept once TCRdb had trimmed the public reads at Q25 with fastp and called clones with MiXCR. Entries are consolidated by CDR3 protein sequence, retaining the most common genes and DNA. These V and J calls originate from TCRdb's pipeline instead of the authors' own analysis. In this sample the table shows some 73,000 distinct CDR3 sequences, roughly 80% of which occur a single time. Roughly half of the sample is in the top ten clones.

The CDR1 and CDR2 encoded by the germline V gene are LGHNA and YNFKEQ. Counted from cysteine to phenylalanine, this CDR3 has 16 amino acids. Only the CDR3 DNA stays, 48 bases, in frame from base 1. This entry is derived from a study of tumor and adjacent non-tumor tissue in lung cancer (dated by TCRdb to 2016 to 2018). Study-wide context: The cohort included about eleven adenocarcinoma, a couple of squamous cell carcinoma and 1 small cell lung cancer patients. Ages among the approximately 15 patients ranged from roughly 30 to 76 years, there were around ten men and 5 women, and disease was at TNM stage I to III. Sequencing generated a total of 130,000,000 or so productive TCRbeta reads, averaging about 4.2 million reads per sample. Bulk TCRbeta repertoires were compared between lung tumor tissue and matched distant non-tumor lung tissue obtained from around 16 lung cancer patients. TCRbeta CDR3 sequencing was performed on 30 to 35 paired specimens, with one tumor sample and one normal lung sample collected per patient.

Study-level results and caveats: Neither the sequencing platform nor unique molecular identifiers are mentioned in the methods. A significantly larger cumulative share of the repertoire was made up by the top 100 clones in normal lung than in tumor tissue. Younger patients had significantly higher TCR diversity, and higher tumor TCR diversity was associated with shorter overall and disease-free survival. Significantly higher TCR diversity (inverse Simpson) was observed in tumor tissue than in normal lung tissue (roughly 390 vs 170, P = 0.0075, Mann-Whitney U test). Only roughly 14 patients were in the cohort, and the authors stated that larger samples and more detailed clinical data are needed. Because peripheral blood was not sequenced, blood TCRbeta repertoires in the lung cancer patients of the study were not examined.

The chain is encoded by TRBV4-2 joined to TRBJ2-1, with TRBD2 matching 9 junction bases. The origin of this receptor is a man aged 60 to 75 with non-small cell lung cancer. The specimen sequenced was distant non-tumor lung tissue. The CDR3 sequence is CASSQNVAGVPNEQFF. The DNA reads TGTGCCAGCAGCCAAAATGTAGCGGGAGTCCCCAATGAACAGTTCTTC.